This T cell receptor beta chain stems from a study of cytomegalovirus exposure and HLA in healthy donors. Findings of the study overall: Cytomegalovirus association was assigned to around 150 TCR beta chains.

Germline V gives CDR1 SSHAT, CDR2 FNYEAQ (reference sequence). The CDR3 runs to 15 residues. In the PCR, 60 Vbeta and 13 Jbeta primers were used. Assay used: immunoSEQ multiplex PCR; TCRdb lists only in-frame clones, some missing. Of over 80,000 clones detected, approximately 74% appear once; the ten largest clones hold roughly 3%. This clone was detected only a few times. The antigen is not known. A junction end diverges from the germline sequence, so it may reflect a read error. The rearrangement links TRBV7-7 to TRBJ2-5; possibly TRBD2 for D (6 bases). Sequencing used PBMCs. The receptor's source is a female donor in good health and CMV-seropositive. The CDR3 DNA reads TGTGCTAGCAGCTTAGTCCCGGGAGCCAAACAGACCCAGTACTTC. Residues: CASSLVPGAKQTQYF.